The present TCR beta chain was sequenced within a study of metastatic and nonmetastatic thyroid tumors. In the study overall: Comparison of repertoires was carried out across blood and tumor or nodule tissue from malignant and benign thyroid patients. Study conclusions and caveats: Malignant tumors reportedly showed significantly higher TCR beta diversity than benign nodules in both blood and tumor.

This clone was seen ten or more times. Its antigen is still unknown. No treatment of any kind had been given to any patient before thyroid surgery. The trim removed 5 bases at V and 2 bases at J, leaving 1 base unmatched. The CDR3 is 14 residues long. Germline V CDR1 and CDR2: KGHSH, LQKENI. Using MiXCR, TCRdb reanalyzed the PCR reads. Among around 19,000 clones, 30% to 40% were seen once, and the ten largest hold about 9.1%. Material for sequencing was tumor tissue. The receptor was isolated from a male donor with papillary thyroid cancer or a benign thyroid nodule (not recorded which). Some clones in this sample may be carry-over from other donors' samples. The chain is built from TRBV18 and TRBJ2-1; 9 nucleotides agree with TRBD1. CDR3 coding DNA: TGTGCCAGCTCAACAGGGGGCGCCTACAATGAGCAGTTCTTC. It specifies CASSTGGAYNEQFF.